The clone carrying this T cell receptor beta chain was counted between two and nine times. No antigen is known for it. These data originate in a study of cytomegalovirus exposure and HLA in healthy donors. Study results and limitations: The study listed roughly 160 cytomegalovirus-associated TCR beta chains.

The CDR3 runs to 13 residues. Germline CDR1 reads SQVTM; CDR2 reads ANQGSEA. Trimming cost V 4 bases and J 0 bases, with 9 bases left between them. The approximately 130-subject validation cohort, separate from the approximately 630-subject first cohort, included the donors. Measured with immunoSEQ multiplex PCR; TCRdb has only the in-frame clones, and not every one. The repertoire holds some 150,000 clones, with approximately 88% as singletons. The source material was PBMCs. The receptor's source is a woman between 18 and 29 years old in good health and CMV-seropositive. The rearrangement links TRBV29-1 to TRBJ1-1, with a weak D call TRBD1 (6 bases). The CDR3 protein is CSVGRQVNTEAFF. The CDR3 DNA follows: TGCAGCGTTGGGCGACAGGTGAACACTGAAGCTTTCTTT.